A selection of T cell receptor beta chains follows, all from one sample in a study of cytomegalovirus exposure and HLA in healthy donors. Libraries were prepared by immunoSEQ multiplex PCR; TCRdb keeps only in-frame clonotypes and omits some of them. The sample shows under 200,000 clones, roughly three quarters of them seen only once. Sequencing used PBMCs. Receptors originate from a woman between 50 and 59 years old in good health and CMV-seropositive. The CDR3 runs from the conserved cysteine through the conserved F or W. The order of the fields is J gene, clone size, V gene, D gene, CDR3 DNA, CDR3 protein. D genes are given only for firm matches. Rows may omit the clone size; those that give it use once, few, many or a size class.

j_call: TRBJ1-5; clone_size: -; v_call: TRBV28; d_call: -; cdr3_nt: TGTGCCAGCAGTTTATACGCAGGGGTAGACCAGCCCCAGCATTTT; cdr3_aa: CASSLYAGVDQPQHF
j_call: TRBJ2-7; clone_size: -; v_call: TRBV7-2; d_call: TRBD1; cdr3_nt: TGTGCCAGCAGCGAAGAGGGGACAGATGTAACCTACGAGCAGTACTTC; cdr3_aa: CASSEEGTDVTYEQYF
j_call: TRBJ2-7; clone_size: -; v_call: TRBV6-6; d_call: -; cdr3_nt: TGTGCCAGCAGTTACTCGGGGAGGTCCTACGAGCAGTACTTC; cdr3_aa: CASSYSGRSYEQYF
j_call: TRBJ2-1; clone_size: -; v_call: TRBV7-2; d_call: -; cdr3_nt: TGTGCCAGCAGCTTAGTTGGGCACTACAATGAGCAGTTCTTC; cdr3_aa: CASSLVGHYNEQFF
j_call: TRBJ2-7; clone_size: -; v_call: TRBV6-5; d_call: TRBD1; cdr3_nt: TGTGCCAGCAGTCCAGACAGGGGTGAATACGAGCAGTACTTC; cdr3_aa: CASSPDRGEYEQYF
j_call: TRBJ2-7; clone_size: -; v_call: TRBV9; d_call: -; cdr3_nt: TGTGCCAGCAGCGCCGAGGAATGGGGGGACTACGAGCAGTACTTC; cdr3_aa: CASSAEEWGDYEQYF
j_call: TRBJ2-5; clone_size: once; v_call: TRBV7-7; d_call: TRBD1; cdr3_nt: TGTGCTAGCAGCTTTCCGGGACAGGGCCTTGAGACCCAGTACTTC; cdr3_aa: CASSFPGQGLETQYF
j_call: TRBJ1-4; clone_size: -; v_call: TRBV2; d_call: TRBD1; cdr3_nt: TGTGCCAGCAGACCGGGACAGGGGGATGAAAAACTGTTTTTT; cdr3_aa: CASRPGQGDEKLFF
j_call: TRBJ2-7; clone_size: -; v_call: TRBV5-6; d_call: -; cdr3_nt: TGTGCCAGCAGCATCGGACAGTCCTACGAGCAGTACTTC; cdr3_aa: CASSIGQSYEQYF
j_call: TRBJ2-7; clone_size: -; v_call: TRBV9; d_call: TRBD2; cdr3_nt: TGTGCCAGCAGCGTAGGAGAAGCGGCGGGAGGGTTCTACGAGCAGTACTTC; cdr3_aa: CASSVGEAAGGFYEQYF
j_call: TRBJ2-2; clone_size: -; v_call: TRBV25-1; d_call: -; cdr3_nt: TGTGCCAGCAGTGAATGGGTTAGCGGCGGGGAGCTGTTTTTT; cdr3_aa: CASSEWVSGGELFF
j_call: TRBJ1-6; clone_size: few; v_call: TRBV25-1; d_call: -; cdr3_nt: TGTGCCAGCAGTGAATCGGGATACGATTCACCCCTCCACTTT; cdr3_aa: CASSESGYDSPLHF
j_call: TRBJ1-2; clone_size: -; v_call: TRBV11-3; d_call: -; cdr3_nt: TGTGCCAGCAGCCCAGCTTATGCCCTCCTAGGGGGAGCTAACTATGGCTACACCTTC; cdr3_aa: CASSPAYALLGGANYGYTF
j_call: TRBJ2-2; clone_size: -; v_call: TRBV5-4; d_call: TRBD2; cdr3_nt: TGTGCCAGCAGCCGTCGGGGGGGCGGGGACACCGGGGAGCTGTTTTTT; cdr3_aa: CASSRRGGGDTGELFF
j_call: TRBJ2-7; clone_size: -; v_call: TRBV6-6; d_call: TRBD1; cdr3_nt: TGTGCCAGCAGAATACAGGGGGCGAACGAGCAGTACTTC; cdr3_aa: CASRIQGANEQYF